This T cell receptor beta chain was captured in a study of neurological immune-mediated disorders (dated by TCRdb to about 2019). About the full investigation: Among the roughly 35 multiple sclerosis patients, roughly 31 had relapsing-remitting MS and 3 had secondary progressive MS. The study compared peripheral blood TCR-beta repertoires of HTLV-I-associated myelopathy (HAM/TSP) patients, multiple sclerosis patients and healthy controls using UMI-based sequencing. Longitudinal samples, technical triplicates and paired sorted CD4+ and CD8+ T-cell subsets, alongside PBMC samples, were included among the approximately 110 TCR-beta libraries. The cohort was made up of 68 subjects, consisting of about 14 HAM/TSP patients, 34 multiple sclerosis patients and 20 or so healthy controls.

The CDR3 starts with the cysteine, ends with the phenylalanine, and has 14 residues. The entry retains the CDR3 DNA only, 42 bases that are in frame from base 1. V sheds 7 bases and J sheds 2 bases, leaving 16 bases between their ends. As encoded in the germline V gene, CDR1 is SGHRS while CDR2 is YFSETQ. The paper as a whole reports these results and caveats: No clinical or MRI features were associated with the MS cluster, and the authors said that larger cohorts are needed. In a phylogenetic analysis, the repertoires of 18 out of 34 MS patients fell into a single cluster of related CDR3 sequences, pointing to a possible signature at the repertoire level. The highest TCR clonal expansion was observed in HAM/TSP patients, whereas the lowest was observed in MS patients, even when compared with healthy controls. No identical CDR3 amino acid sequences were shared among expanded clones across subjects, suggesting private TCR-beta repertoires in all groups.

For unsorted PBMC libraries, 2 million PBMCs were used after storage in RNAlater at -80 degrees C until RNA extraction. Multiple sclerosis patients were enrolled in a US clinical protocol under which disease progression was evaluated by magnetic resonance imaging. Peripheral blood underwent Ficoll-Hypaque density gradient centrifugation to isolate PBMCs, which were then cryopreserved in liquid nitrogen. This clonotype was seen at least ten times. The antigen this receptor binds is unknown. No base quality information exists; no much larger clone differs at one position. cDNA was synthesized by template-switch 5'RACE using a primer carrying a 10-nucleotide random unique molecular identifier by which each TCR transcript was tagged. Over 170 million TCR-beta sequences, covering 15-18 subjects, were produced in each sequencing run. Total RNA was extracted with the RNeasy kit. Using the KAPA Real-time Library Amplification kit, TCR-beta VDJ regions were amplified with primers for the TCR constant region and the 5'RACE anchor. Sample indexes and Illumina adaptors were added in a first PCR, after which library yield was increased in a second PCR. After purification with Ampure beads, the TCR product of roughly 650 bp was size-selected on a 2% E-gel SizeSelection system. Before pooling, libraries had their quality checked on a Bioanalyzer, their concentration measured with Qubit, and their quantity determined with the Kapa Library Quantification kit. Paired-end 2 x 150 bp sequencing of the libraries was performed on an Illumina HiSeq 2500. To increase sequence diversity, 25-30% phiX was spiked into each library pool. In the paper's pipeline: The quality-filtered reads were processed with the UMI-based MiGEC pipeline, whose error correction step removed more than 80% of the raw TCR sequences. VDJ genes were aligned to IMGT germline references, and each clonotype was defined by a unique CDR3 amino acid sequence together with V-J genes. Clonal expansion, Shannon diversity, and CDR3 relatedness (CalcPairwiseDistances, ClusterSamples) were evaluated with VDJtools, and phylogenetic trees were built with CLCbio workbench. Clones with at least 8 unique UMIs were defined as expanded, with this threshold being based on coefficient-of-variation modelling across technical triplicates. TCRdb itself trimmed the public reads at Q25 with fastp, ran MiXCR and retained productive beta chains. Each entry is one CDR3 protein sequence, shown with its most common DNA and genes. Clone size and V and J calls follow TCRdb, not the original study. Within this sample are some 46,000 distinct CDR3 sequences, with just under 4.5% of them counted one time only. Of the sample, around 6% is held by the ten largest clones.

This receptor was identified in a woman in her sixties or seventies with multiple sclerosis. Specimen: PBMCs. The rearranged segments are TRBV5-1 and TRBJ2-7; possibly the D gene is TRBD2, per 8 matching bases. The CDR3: CASGTAGETYEQYF. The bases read TGCGCCAGCGGGACAGCGGGGGAAACCTACGAGCAGTACTTC.